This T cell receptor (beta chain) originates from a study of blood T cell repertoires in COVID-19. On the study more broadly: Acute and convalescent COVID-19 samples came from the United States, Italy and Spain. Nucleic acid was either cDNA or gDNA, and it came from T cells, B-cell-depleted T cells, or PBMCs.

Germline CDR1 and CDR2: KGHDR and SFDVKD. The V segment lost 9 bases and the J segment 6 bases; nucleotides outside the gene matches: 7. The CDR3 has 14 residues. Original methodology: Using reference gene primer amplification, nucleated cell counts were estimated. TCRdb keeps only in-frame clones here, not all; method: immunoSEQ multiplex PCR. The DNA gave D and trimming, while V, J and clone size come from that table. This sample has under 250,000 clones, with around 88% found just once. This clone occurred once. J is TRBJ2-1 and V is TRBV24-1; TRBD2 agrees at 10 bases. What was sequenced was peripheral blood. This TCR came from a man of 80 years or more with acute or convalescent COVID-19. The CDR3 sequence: CATSSGRAGNEQFF. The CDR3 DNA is TGTGCCACCTCGAGCGGGAGGGCTGGCAATGAGCAGTTCTTC.